Listed below are T cell receptor beta chains from one sample, sequenced in a study of T cells expressing NK-cell markers. TCRdb reprocessed the 5' RACE reads, keeping one entry per CDR3 protein, no DNA. The sample table includes about 550,000 distinct CDR3 sequences. Sequencing was done on a sample of blood T cells: a sorted CD56 or NKG2C T cell subset, CD4+ or CD8+ T cells, or bulk PBMC T cells (not recorded which). The source of these receptors is a man between 18 and 29 years old in good health. Both conserved end residues are part of each CDR3. The order of the fields is V gene, J gene, CDR3 protein.

TRBV4-3	TRBJ1-1	CASSQDQSANTEAFF
TRBV27	TRBJ2-1	CASTVDQTYNEQFF
TRBV4-3	TRBJ2-7	CASSQDQGAVDEQYF
TRBV12-5	TRBJ2-3	CASGLARTGTPDTQYF
TRBV5-5	TRBJ1-6	CASRRGQGLNSPLHF
TRBV11-2	TRBJ2-2	CASSHQRLGRELFF
TRBV4-1	TRBJ2-2	CASHDVTNTGELFF
TRBV6-1	TRBJ2-7	CASRVLADYYEQYF
TRBV13	TRBJ2-7	CASSLWLATYEQYF
TRBV6-5	TRBJ2-7	CASSYRHRSYEQYF
TRBV10-1	TRBJ2-3	CASREPEGDTQYF
TRBV5-6	TRBJ2-2	CASSPGFPGGELFF
TRBV5-1	TRBJ1-5	CASSDGTGGNQPQHF
TRBV3-1	TRBJ1-1	CASSLQGGKTEAFF
TRBV7-2	TRBJ2-7	CASSLAKPSEQYF
TRBV29-1	TRBJ2-1	CSVNGLAGTYFDEQFF
TRBV7-9	TRBJ1-2	CASSRTGDGYGYTF
TRBV6-1	TRBJ2-1	CASSEEGSGMSSYNEQFF
TRBV5-1	TRBJ1-3	CASSPTDRARTLTGNTIYF
TRBV5-1	TRBJ2-5	CASSLSWASPYF
TRBV7-3	TRBJ2-2	CASSPLVEAGELFF
TRBV19	TRBJ2-3	CASSIGLAGVEDTQYF
TRBV30	TRBJ2-2	CAWSVLGANTGELFF
TRBV19	TRBJ2-1	CASNSNGGTSGASYNEQFF
TRBV18	TRBJ2-1	CASSGGRPGEQFF
TRBV11-2	TRBJ2-1	CASSLALRMFF
TRBV28	TRBJ1-5	CASTRDFNQPQHF
TRBV12-3/TRBV12-4	TRBJ2-2	CASSSTSGSAGELFF
TRBV9	TRBJ2-1	CASSARLAGGPHNEQFF
TRBV5-1	TRBJ2-6	CASSGRVSGANVLTF
TRBV5-1	TRBJ2-1	CASSSGLAGLFF
TRBV12-3/TRBV12-4	TRBJ2-1	CASSQLLAVYYNEQFF
TRBV21-1	TRBJ2-7	CASSLPPSSAYEQYF
TRBV5-1	TRBJ2-3	CASSPLAGGGDTQYF
TRBV7-2	TRBJ2-7	CASSGTSVSYEQYF
TRBV6-4	TRBJ2-1	CASSVGSGSYNEQFF
TRBV5-1	TRBJ2-1	CASRGADISYNEQFF
TRBV4-1	TRBJ2-1	CASSQGPRGSEQFF
TRBV25-1	TRBJ2-1	CASSDSAFNEQFF
TRBV5-1	TRBJ2-5	CASSLEVAGAETQYF
TRBV6-5	TRBJ1-1	CASSYPGGAFF
TRBV5-1	TRBJ1-1	CASSPYTNTVGTEAFF
TRBV7-9	TRBJ2-5	CASSQILGTQETQYF
TRBV5-1	TRBJ2-3	CASSPVGLARSTDTQYF
TRBV20-1	TRBJ1-6	CSASPGTEKNSPLHF
TRBV4-2	TRBJ2-2	CASSQARTAGELFF
TRBV7-6	TRBJ1-1	CASSPRGSGSEAFF
TRBV12-3/TRBV12-4	TRBJ2-7	CASSLGSGDEQYF
TRBV12-5	TRBJ2-3	CASGSGDTQYF
TRBV7-2	TRBJ2-3	CASSQDRGVDTQYF
TRBV24-1	TRBJ2-3	CATSDPGQTATDTQYF
TRBV3-1	TRBJ2-1	CASARASYYNEQFF
TRBV12-3/TRBV12-4	TRBJ1-5	CASSLRTLAGNQPQHF
TRBV7-2	TRBJ2-3	CASSLAPSGSTDTQYF
TRBV12-3/TRBV12-4	TRBJ2-3	CASSFNPARDTQYF
TRBV5-8	TRBJ2-1	CASLGLATNEQFF
TRBV29-1	TRBJ2-1	CSVSGQGLYNEQFF
TRBV7-2	TRBJ2-3	CASSTSAGLTDTQYF
TRBV7-9	TRBJ2-1	CASDRGRQQYNEQFF
TRBV29-1	TRBJ1-2	CSVEVEDRPYGYTF